One and the same sample provided the 10 T cell receptor beta chains below, sequenced in a study of T cells in Graves' hyperthyroidism and ophthalmopathy. Researchers amplified the TCR beta CDR3 regions from RNA transcripts. HTBI primers were used for first-round RT-PCR of the TCR CDR3. MiXCR was run by TCRdb on the multiplex PCR reads, yielding one entry per CDR3 protein. The table records 450,000 to 700,000 distinct CDR3 sequences, 46% of them present only once. The sample consisted of peripheral blood or thyroid tissue (not recorded which). The receptors here all came from a woman aged 18-29 years with Graves' hyperthyroidism.

This clonotype occurred a few times. The chain is built from TRBV2 and TRBJ2-3, with 9 bases fitting TRBD1. CDR1 is SNHLY and CDR2 is FYNNEI in the germline V gene. V shed 6 bases and J 3 bases; nucleotides not matched to a gene: 7. The CDR3 spans 15 residues. DNA of the CDR3: TGTGCCAGCAGAAGAGGACAGGGGCGGACAGATACGCAGTATTTT. This codes for CASRRGQGRTDTQYF.

In its sample, this clonotype was seen a few times. The gene calls are TRBV10-3 and TRBJ2-3; D call uncertain. The V and J ends lost 9 bases and 3 bases respectively, with 10 bases between them. Germline CDR1 reads ENHRY; CDR2 reads SYGVKD. This CDR3 contains 12 residues. In DNA, the CDR3 is TGTGCCATGATGGGGAATACAGATACGCAGTATTTT. Protein sequence: CAMMGNTDTQYF.

Worth noting for this clonotype: One end of the junction varies from germline; a read error may be responsible. The chain has TRBV10-3 and TRBJ1-5; no reliable D call. CDR1 ENHRY and CDR2 SYGVKD come from the germline V gene. CDR3 size: 16 residues. The CDR3 protein is CAISEEPRNGNQPQHF. The CDR3 DNA follows: TGTGCCATCAGTGAAGAACCGAGGAACGGCAATCAACCCCAGCATTTT.

Many counts were recorded for this clonotype. The chain carries TRBV5-1 and TRBJ1-5, with a tentative D call TRBD1 (6 bases). Germline assignment: CDR1 SGHRS and CDR2 YFSETQ. V was pared by 0 bases and J by 7 bases, with 11 bases between. The CDR3 contains 14 residues. This CDR3 reads CASSLEGGAQPQHF. For the CDR3, the DNA is TGCGCCAGCAGCTTGGAGGGGGGCGCCCAGCCCCAGCATTTT.

This clonotype has ten or more counts. The gene calls are TRBV12-3 or TRBV12-4 and TRBJ1-3; no reliable D call. This CDR3 region has 15 residues. Trimming shortened V by 5 bases and J by 0 bases, and 11 bases separated the two germline ends. The CDR3 DNA sequence: TGTGCCAGCAGTCCCCGGGCCCACTCTGGAAACACCATATATTTT. The encoded protein is CASSPRAHSGNTIYF.

This clonotype has a count of ten or more. The chain is built from TRBV6-2 or TRBV6-3 and TRBJ2-7; 7 bases agree with TRBD2. The ends lost 2 bases at V and 2 bases at J; junction bases unmatched: 6. Germline CDR1 is MNHEY and CDR2 is SVGEGT. This CDR3 has 15 residues. The CDR3 DNA reads as TGTGCCAGCAGTTACGGTCAGGCGGGAGCCTACGAGCAGTACTTC. Protein product: CASSYGQAGAYEQYF.

As to this clonotype: Possible read error: a much larger clone is one base away. The chain combines TRBV7-3 with TRBJ1-6, with 7 bases matching TRBD1. Germline trimming cut 5 bases from V and 4 bases from J; bases unmatched to any gene: 2. The CDR3 is 14 residues long. Germline V gene lookup returns CDR1 SGHTA and CDR2 FQGTGA. Here the CDR3 reads CASSRTGYNSPLHF. The CDR3 nucleotides read TGTGCCAGCAGCCGGACAGGATATAATTCACCCCTCCACTTT.

Many counts were recorded for this clonotype. The gene calls are TRBV24-1 and TRBJ2-2, with D perhaps given as TRBD1 or TRBD2 (5 bases each). CDR1 is KGHDR and CDR2 is SFDVKD in the germline V gene. The V end was cut by 5 bases, the J end by 5 bases, with 14 bases between. The CDR3 extends over 15 amino acids. CDR3 region: CATSVDRTGTGELFF. Here the CDR3 DNA reads TGTGCCACCAGTGTCGACAGAACGGGGACCGGGGAGCTGTTTTTT.

On this clonotype: A much larger clone differs by one base, so this may be a read error. The rearrangement uses TRBV11-2 and TRBJ1-1; no reliable D call. The CDR3 runs to 14 residues. Per the germline V gene, CDR1 is SGHAT and CDR2 is FQNNGV. This CDR3 reads CASSLGSANAEAFF. DNA of the CDR3: TGTGCCAGCAGCTTAGGATCCGCGAACGCTGAAGCTTTCTTT. The full variable domain, in which reference TRBV11-2 and TRBJ1-1 provide the parts outside the CDR3, is EAGVAQSPRYKIIEKRQSVAFWCNPISGHATLYWYQQILGQGPKLLIQFQNNGVVDDSQLPKDRFSAERLKGVDSTLKIQPAKLEDSAVYLCASSLGSANAEAFFGQGTRLTVV.

The CDR3 DNA reads as TGCGCCAGCAGCCAAGATAGGGTGACTTACGAGCAGTACTTC. Its translation is CASSQDRVTYEQYF. The chain combines TRBV4-3 with TRBJ2-7; D not resolved. The CDR3 extends over 14 amino acids. The germline V gene encodes CDR1 LGHNA and CDR2 YSLEER. Trimming removed 0 bases at V and 4 bases at J, with 10 bases between.